The 18 T cell receptor beta chains below were found in one sample sequenced in a study of cytomegalovirus exposure and HLA in healthy donors. PCR primers comprised 60 Vbeta and 13 Jbeta primers. The table came from immunoSEQ multiplex PCR; TCRdb's copy has only in-frame clones and leaves some out. The data contain over 150,000 clones, roughly two thirds of them seen just once; the ten biggest clones take up less than 3.5%. Sample: PBMCs. These receptor sequences come from a woman between 40 and 50 years old in good health and CMV-seropositive.

The V and J genes are TRBV6-5 and TRBJ2-5; D ambiguous. The CDR3 is 15 amino acids. The V gene's germline CDR1 is MNHEY and CDR2 SVGAGI. V lost 0 bases and J 2 bases, leaving 10 bases between the germline ends. The CDR3 is CASSYSNSRQETQYF. As DNA, the CDR3 is TGTGCCAGCAGTTACTCGAATTCTAGGCAAGAGACCCAGTACTTC.

This chain connects TRBV30 to TRBJ2-1; 7 nucleotides line up with TRBD2. J was trimmed by 0 bases and V by 1 base; bases with no gene match: 9. CDR3 size: 17 residues. Germline V CDR1 and CDR2: GTSNPN, SVGIG (reference sequence). CDR3 region: CAWSDMWAGDSYNEQFF. CDR3 DNA sequence: TGTGCCTGGAGTGATATGTGGGCGGGGGACTCCTACAATGAGCAGTTCTTC.

This clone was seen a handful of times. The CDR3 sequence: CASSLRGAAQGAGANVLTF. DNA for the CDR3: TGCGCCAGCAGCTTGCGGGGCGCCGCCCAGGGGGCTGGGGCCAACGTCCTGACTTTC. The chain combines TRBV5-1 with TRBJ2-6; 7 bases line up with TRBD1. Germline V CDR1 and CDR2: SGHRS, YFSETQ. V shed 1 base and J 2 bases; nucleotides not matched to a gene: 12. The CDR3 covers 19 residues.

This chain uses TRBV19 with TRBJ2-7; 7 bases are shared with TRBD1. This CDR3 region has 13 residues. Germline CDR1 reads LNHDA; CDR2 reads SQIVND (reference sequence). The V and J ends lost 5 bases and 2 bases, in that order; junction bases with no gene match: 3. The CDR3 loop reads CASSSDRTYEQYF. The CDR3 DNA sequence: TGTGCCAGTAGTTCGGACAGGACCTACGAGCAGTACTTC.

There are a few counts of this clone. This chain connects TRBV18 to TRBJ2-1; the match to TRBD2 covers 7 bases. Germline V gene lookup returns CDR1 KGHSH and CDR2 LQKENI. Trimming at V came to 6 bases and at J to 9 bases, leaving 8 bases not matched to a gene. CDR3 length equals 13 residues. CDR3 DNA: TGTGCCAGCTCGTCTGGCGGGAGTGCTGAGCAGTTCTTC. Residues: CASSSGGSAEQFF.

This rearrangement joins TRBV7-6 to TRBJ1-1; D call uncertain. The CDR3 runs 13 residues. The V gene lost 5 bases and the J gene lost 1 base, with 8 bases spanning the gap. Germline V gene lookup returns CDR1 SGHVS and CDR2 FNYEAQ. CDR3 protein: CASSPSGNTEAFF. The CDR3 DNA is TGTGCCAGCAGCCCTAGTGGGAACACTGAAGCTTTCTTT.

This clone came up a few times. V usage is TRBV19 and J usage is TRBJ2-1; 8 bases match TRBD2. Germline-derived CDR1 and CDR2 are LNHDA and SQIVND (reference sequence). This CDR3 contains 15 residues. The V segment lost 5 bases and the J segment 8 bases; nucleotides outside the gene matches: 11. In nucleotides, the CDR3 is TGTGCCAGTAGTGCCCGGGCGGGGGGTCGGGATGAGCAGTTCTTC. It codes for CASSARAGGRDEQFF.

The rearrangement links TRBV7-3 to TRBJ2-1, with 7 bases identical to TRBD2. CDR3 length: 16 residues. The V gene's germline CDR1 is SGHTA and CDR2 FQGTGA. Trimming cost V 4 bases and J 4 bases; bases outside gene matches: 10. The chain's CDR3 is CASSSLAGLGYNEQFF. Here the CDR3 DNA reads TGTGCCAGCAGCTCGTTAGCGGGTCTGGGTTACAATGAGCAGTTCTTC.

V is TRBV19 and J is TRBJ1-1, with 8 bases that match TRBD1. V was clipped by 3 bases and J by 3 bases; unmatched bases: 3. CDR3 size: 14 residues. CDR1 and CDR2 from the germline V gene are LNHDA and SQIVND (reference sequence). The CDR3 is CASSILTGDTEAFF. The CDR3 DNA reads as TGTGCCAGTAGTATTCTGACAGGGGACACTGAAGCTTTCTTT.

The gene calls are TRBV11-2 and TRBJ2-5; tentatively, D is TRBD1 (6 bases). CDR1 and CDR2 (germline): SGHAT, FQNNGV. The CDR3 totals 13 residues. Trimming stripped 3 bases from V and 2 bases from J, with 7 bases between. CDR3 region: CASSFGQQETQYF. CDR3 bases: TGTGCCAGCAGCTTCGGACAGCAAGAGACCCAGTACTTC.

V usage is TRBV19 and J usage is TRBJ2-7; TRBD2 matches at 7 bases. With V trimmed by 5 bases and J by 0 bases, 10 bases remained unmatched. Germline values: CDR1 LNHDA, CDR2 SQIVND (reference sequence). The CDR3 consists of 16 residues. In DNA, the CDR3 is TGTGCCAGTAGTCGTAGGCGTGGGGGGGACTCCTACGAGCAGTACTTC. Translating it yields CASSRRRGGDSYEQYF.

The chain recombines TRBV28 with TRBJ1-3; 7 bases agree with TRBD1. Germline CDR1 MDHEN, CDR2 SYDVKM. V was clipped by 6 bases and J by 0 bases; unmatched bases: 5. There are 15 residues in the CDR3. The CDR3 coding sequence is TGTGCCAGCAGCGCGACAGGGTACTCTGGAAACACCATATATTTT. It translates to CASSATGYSGNTIYF.

This CDR3 reads CASSRGQGFSEAFF. CDR3 bases: TGCGCCAGCAGCCGAGGACAGGGGTTTTCTGAAGCTTTCTTT. The chain carries TRBV4-3 and TRBJ1-1; 9 bases match TRBD1. Unmatched junction bases numbered 6, after V lost 4 bases and J lost 6 bases. Looked up from germline, CDR1 is LGHNA and CDR2 is YSLEER. The CDR3 sequence is 14 residues long.

This chain joins TRBV28 and TRBJ1-1; the D is unclear. The germline gives CDR1 MDHEN, CDR2 SYDVKM. This CDR3 contains 13 residues. Trimming took 6 bases from V and 4 from J, leaving 12 bases between them. The CDR3 DNA reads as TGTGCCAGCAGCGCCCCGCAGGTCACTGAAGCTTTCTTT. Translating it yields CASSAPQVTEAFF.

The chain combines TRBV5-6 with TRBJ2-2; perhaps TRBD2 as D (5 bases). The V and J ends lost 0 bases and 2 bases respectively, with 8 bases between them. Germline CDR1 SGHDT, CDR2 YYEEEE. This CDR3 has 15 amino acids. Written as DNA, the CDR3 is TGTGCCAGCAGCTTGGCCGGAGGTAACACCGGGGAGCTGTTTTTT. This codes for CASSLAGGNTGELFF. Full variable domain (rest looked up from reference TRBV5-6 and TRBJ2-2): DAGVTQSPTHLIKTRGQQVTLRCSPKSGHDTVSWYQQALGQGPQFIFQYYEEEERQRGNFPDRFSGHQFPNYSSELNVNALLLGDSALYLCASSLAGGNTGELFFGEGSRLTVL.

The J gene is TRBJ1-1, the V gene TRBV28; a weak D match, TRBD1 (6 bases). Trimming shortened V by 0 bases and J by 0 bases, and 11 bases separated the two germline ends. The CDR3 has 16 amino acids. CDR1 and CDR2 from the germline V gene are MDHEN and SYDVKM. Here the CDR3 reads CASSLWDRSMNTEAFF. The CDR3 DNA is TGTGCCAGCAGTTTATGGGACAGATCAATGAACACTGAAGCTTTCTTT.

This rearrangement joins TRBV5-4 to TRBJ2-7, with 9 bases lining up with TRBD1. V was pared by 0 bases and J by 3 bases, with 7 bases of the junction left unmatched. Germline loops: CDR1 SGHNT, CDR2 YYREEE (reference sequence). This CDR3 is 16 amino acids long. This chain's CDR3 is CASSLGSGQGFYEQYF. The DNA of the CDR3 is TGTGCCAGCAGCTTGGGATCGGGACAGGGATTCTACGAGCAGTACTTC.

Comments on this clone: Additional DNA sequences in this sample encode the identical CDR3. The chain joins TRBV19 to TRBJ2-7, with TRBD1 matching over 7 bases. V gave up 5 bases and J gave up 7 bases; unmatched junction bases: 17. CDR1 is LNHDA and CDR2 is SQIVND in the germline V gene (reference sequence). The CDR3 totals 16 residues. CDR3 coding DNA: TGTGCCAGTAGTGGGCCCCGGGACAGCGATGTGGGAGAGCAGTACTTC. Protein sequence: CASSGPRDSDVGEQYF.